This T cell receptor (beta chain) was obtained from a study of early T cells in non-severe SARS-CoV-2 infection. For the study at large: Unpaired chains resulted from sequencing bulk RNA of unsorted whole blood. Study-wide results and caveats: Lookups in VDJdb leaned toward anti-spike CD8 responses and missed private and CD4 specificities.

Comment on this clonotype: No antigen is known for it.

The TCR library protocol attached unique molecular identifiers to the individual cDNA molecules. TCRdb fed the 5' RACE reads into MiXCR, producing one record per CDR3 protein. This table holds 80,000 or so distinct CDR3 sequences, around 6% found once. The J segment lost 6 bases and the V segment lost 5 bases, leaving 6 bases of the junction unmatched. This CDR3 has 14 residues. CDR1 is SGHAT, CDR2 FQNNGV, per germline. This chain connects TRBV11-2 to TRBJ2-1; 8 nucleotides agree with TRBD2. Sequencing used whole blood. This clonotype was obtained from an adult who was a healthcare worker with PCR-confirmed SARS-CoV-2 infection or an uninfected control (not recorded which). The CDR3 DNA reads TGTGCCAGCAGCCAAGCGGGAGTCGTCAATGAGCAGTTCTTC. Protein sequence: CASSQAGVVNEQFF.